Shown below are 6 T cell receptor beta chains from a single sample sequenced in a study of prognosis after radiotherapy for stage I lung cancer. TCR beta CDR3 was amplified from genomic DNA by two-round multiplex PCR. Round one of PCR was performed, and it used primers specific to each TRBV and TRBJ gene. TCRdb used MiXCR to reprocess the multiplex PCR reads, holding one entry per CDR3 protein. The data show some 30,000 distinct CDR3 sequences, 40% to 55% seen once. The sample in question was PBMCs, obtained before or after stereotactic body radiation therapy (not recorded which). These receptor sequences come from a donor aged 50 or older with non-small cell lung cancer.

This chain uses TRBV12-3 or TRBV12-4 with TRBJ2-1; 8 positions match TRBD2. The J segment lost 9 bases and the V segment lost 5 bases, leaving 9 bases of the junction unmatched. The CDR3 consists of 14 residues. CDR3 bases: TGTGCCAGCAGTCGAGCGGGAGTTCGTAGTGAGCAGTTCTTC. Translated: CASSRAGVRSEQFF.

This clonotype was picked up many times. This chain uses TRBV6-1 with TRBJ2-7; 10 positions agree with TRBD2. The CDR3 is made up of 13 amino acids. Trimming took 8 bases from V and 5 from J; bases not matched to a gene: 6. CDR1 and CDR2 from the germline V gene are MNHNS and SASEGT. CDR3 nucleotide sequence: TGTGCCAGCTCCAAGCGGGAGGGGGACGAGCAGTACTTC. Translating gives CASSKREGDEQYF.

Points on this clonotype: Compared with germline, one end of the junction differs, possibly owing to a read error. DNA of the CDR3: TGTGCCAGCAGTACCAAGACTAGCGAGAGACCCTACGAGCATTACTTC. Protein product: CASSTKTSERPYEHYF. The chain joins TRBV6-2 or TRBV6-3 to TRBJ2-7, with TRBD2 identical over 8 bases. The CDR3 contains 16 residues. CDR1 MNHEY and CDR2 SVGEGT come from the germline V gene.

This clonotype was detected ten times or more. Written as DNA, the CDR3 is TGTGCCAGCAGCACTTATAGCAATCAGCCCCAGCATTTT. Protein product: CASSTYSNQPQHF. The chain links TRBV6-4 to TRBJ1-5, with no clear D. V was clipped by 6 bases and J by 0 bases, with 6 bases between them. CDR3 length: 13 amino acids. Per the germline V gene, CDR1 is MRHNA and CDR2 is SNTAGT.

In this sample, this clonotype turned up many times. This rearrangement joins TRBV5-1 to TRBJ2-1, with 13 bases that match TRBD2. J lost 15 bases, V lost 3 bases, and 9 bases had no gene match. The CDR3 spans 14 residues. Per the germline V gene, CDR1 is SGHRS and CDR2 is YFSETQ. CDR3: CASSSTSGRNLLFF. DNA of the CDR3: TGCGCCAGCAGCTCGACTAGCGGGAGGAATTTGTTGTTCTTC. Looking up the rest from reference TRBV5-1 and TRBJ2-1 gives the full variable domain: KAGVTQTPRYLIKTRGQQVTLSCSPISGHRSVSWYQQTPGQGLQFLFEYFSETQRNKGNFPGRFSGRQFSNSRSEMNVSTLELGDSALYLCASSSTSGRNLLFFGPGTRLTVL.

With regard to this clonotype: A much larger clonotype is one base distant, so this may be a read error. V and J are TRBV28 and TRBJ2-4; D tentatively reads TRBD1 or TRBD2 (5 bases each). The CDR3 extends over 17 amino acids. Germline V gene data show CDR1 as MDHEN and CDR2 as SYDVKM. Trimming cost V 5 bases and J 7 bases, with 24 bases left between them. The CDR3 sequence: CASSGPLTLGDVNIQYF. The DNA of the CDR3 is TGTGCCAGCAGTGGGCCACTCACCTTGGGGGACGTGAACATTCAGTACTTC. Based on the CDR3 plus reference TRBV28 and TRBJ2-4, the full variable domain is DVKVTQSSRYLVKRTGEKVFLECVQDMDHENMFWYRQDPGLGLRLIYFSYDVKMKEKGDIPEGYSVSREKKERFSLILESASTNQTSMYLCASSGPLTLGDVNIQYFGAGTRLSVL.